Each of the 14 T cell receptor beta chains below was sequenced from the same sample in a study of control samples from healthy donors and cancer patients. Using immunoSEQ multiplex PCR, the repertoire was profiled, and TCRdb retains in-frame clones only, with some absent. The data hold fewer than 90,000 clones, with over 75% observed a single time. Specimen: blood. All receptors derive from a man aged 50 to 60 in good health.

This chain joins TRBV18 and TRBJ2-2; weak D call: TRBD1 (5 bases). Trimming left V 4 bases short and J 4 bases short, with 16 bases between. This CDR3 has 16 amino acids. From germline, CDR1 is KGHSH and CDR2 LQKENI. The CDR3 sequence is CASSLKTVDSTGELFF. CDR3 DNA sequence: TGTGCCAGCTCACTGAAGACCGTAGACAGCACCGGGGAGCTGTTTTTT. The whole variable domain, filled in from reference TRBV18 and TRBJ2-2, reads NAGVMQNPRHLVRRRGQEARLRCSPMKGHSHVYWYRQLPEEGLKFMVYLQKENIIDESGMPKERFSAEFPKEGPSILRIQQVVRGDSAAYFCASSLKTVDSTGELFFGEGSRLTVL.

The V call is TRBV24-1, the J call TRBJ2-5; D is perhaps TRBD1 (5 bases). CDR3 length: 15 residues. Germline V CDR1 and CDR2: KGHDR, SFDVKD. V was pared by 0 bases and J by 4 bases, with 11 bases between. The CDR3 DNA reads TGTGCCACCAGTGATTTGCCAGGGATCGGAGAGACCCAGTACTTC. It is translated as CATSDLPGIGETQYF.

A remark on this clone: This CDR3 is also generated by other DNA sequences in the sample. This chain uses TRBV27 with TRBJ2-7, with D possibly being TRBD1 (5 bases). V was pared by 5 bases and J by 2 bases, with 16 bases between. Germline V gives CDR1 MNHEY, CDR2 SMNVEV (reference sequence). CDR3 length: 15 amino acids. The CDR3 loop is CASSPDRQGAYEQYF. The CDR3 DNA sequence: TGTGCCAGCAGTCCAGATCGACAAGGGGCCTACGAGCAGTACTTC.

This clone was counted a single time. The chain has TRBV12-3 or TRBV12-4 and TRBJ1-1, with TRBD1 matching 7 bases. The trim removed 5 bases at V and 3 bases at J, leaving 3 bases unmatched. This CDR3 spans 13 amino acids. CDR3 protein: CASSLQGDTEAFF. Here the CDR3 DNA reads TGTGCCAGCAGTCTCCAGGGGGACACTGAAGCTTTCTTT.

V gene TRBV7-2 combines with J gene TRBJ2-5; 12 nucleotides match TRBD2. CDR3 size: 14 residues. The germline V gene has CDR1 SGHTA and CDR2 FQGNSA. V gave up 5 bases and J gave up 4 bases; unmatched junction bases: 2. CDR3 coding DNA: TGTGCCAGCAGCCCGGGACTAGCGGGAGAGACCCAGTACTTC. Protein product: CASSPGLAGETQYF.

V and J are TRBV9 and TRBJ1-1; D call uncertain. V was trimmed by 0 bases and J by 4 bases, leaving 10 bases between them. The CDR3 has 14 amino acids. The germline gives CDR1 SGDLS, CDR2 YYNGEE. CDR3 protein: CASSVEVAGTEAFF. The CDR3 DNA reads TGTGCCAGCAGCGTAGAAGTCGCAGGCACTGAAGCTTTCTTT.

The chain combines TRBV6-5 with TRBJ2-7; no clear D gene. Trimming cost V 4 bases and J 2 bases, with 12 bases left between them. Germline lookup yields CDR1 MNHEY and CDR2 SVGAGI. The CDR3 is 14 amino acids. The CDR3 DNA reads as TGTGCCAGCAGTTCCTTGTCACCGACCTACGAGCAGTACTTC. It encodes CASSSLSPTYEQYF.

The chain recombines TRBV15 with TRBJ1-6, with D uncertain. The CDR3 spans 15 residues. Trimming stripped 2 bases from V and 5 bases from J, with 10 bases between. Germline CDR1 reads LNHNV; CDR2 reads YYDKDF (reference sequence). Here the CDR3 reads CATSRPLGDNSPLHF. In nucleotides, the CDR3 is TGTGCCACCAGCAGACCCCTCGGGGATAATTCACCCCTCCACTTT.

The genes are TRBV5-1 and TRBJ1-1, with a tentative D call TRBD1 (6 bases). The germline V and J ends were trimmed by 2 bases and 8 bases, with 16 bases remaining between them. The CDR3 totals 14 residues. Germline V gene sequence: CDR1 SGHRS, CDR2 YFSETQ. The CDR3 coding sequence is TGCGCCAGCAGCTTCGGCTCAGCGGGGGCCGAAGCTTTCTTT. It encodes CASSFGSAGAEAFF.

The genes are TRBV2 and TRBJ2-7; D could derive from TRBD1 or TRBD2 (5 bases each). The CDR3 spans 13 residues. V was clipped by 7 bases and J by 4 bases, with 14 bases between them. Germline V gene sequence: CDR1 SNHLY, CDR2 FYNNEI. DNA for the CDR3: TGTGCCAGCAACCGGGACGGATTATACGAGCAGTACTTC. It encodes CASNRDGLYEQYF.

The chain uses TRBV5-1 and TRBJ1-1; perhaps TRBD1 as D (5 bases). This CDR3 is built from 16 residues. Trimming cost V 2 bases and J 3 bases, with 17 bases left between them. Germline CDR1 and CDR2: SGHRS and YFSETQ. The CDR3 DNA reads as TGCGCCAGCAGCTTAATATCTGGGGCGCAGGACACTGAAGCTTTCTTT. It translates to CASSLISGAQDTEAFF.

This chain's CDR3 is CASSFWGQPQHF. CDR3 nucleotide sequence: TGTGCCAGCAGTTTTTGGGGTCAGCCCCAGCATTTT. This chain joins TRBV27 and TRBJ1-5; D gene uncertain. The V end lost 3 bases, the J end lost 6 bases, and 6 bases lay between the germline ends. The length of the CDR3 is 12 residues. Germline values: CDR1 MNHEY, CDR2 SMNVEV (reference sequence).

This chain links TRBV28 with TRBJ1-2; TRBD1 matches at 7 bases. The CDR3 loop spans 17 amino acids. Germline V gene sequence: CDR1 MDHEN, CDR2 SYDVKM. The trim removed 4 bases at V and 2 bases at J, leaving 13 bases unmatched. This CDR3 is CASSSRNPGQRNYGYTF. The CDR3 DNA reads TGTGCCAGCAGTTCGCGTAATCCGGGACAGAGAAACTATGGCTACACCTTC.

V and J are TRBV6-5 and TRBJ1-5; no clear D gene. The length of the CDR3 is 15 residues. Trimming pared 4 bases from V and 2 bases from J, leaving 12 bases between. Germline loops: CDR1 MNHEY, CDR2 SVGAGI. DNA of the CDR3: TGTGCCAGCAGTTCCCTCCCAAGGGGCAATCAGCCCCAGCATTTT. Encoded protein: CASSSLPRGNQPQHF.